The entry below gives a single T cell receptor beta chain sequence along with its context. Assay used: immunoSEQ multiplex PCR; TCRdb lists only in-frame clones, some missing. This table holds about 150,000 clones, around 92% found once. The record originates from a study of T cell responses to AZD1222 COVID-19 vaccine. The junction had 12 bases not matched to a gene; V was cut back by 8 bases and J by 4 bases. This CDR3 region has 16 residues. Germline lookup yields CDR1 SEHNR and CDR2 FQNEAQ (reference sequence). The gene calls are TRBV7-9 and TRBJ2-2; 8 bases agree with TRBD2. The clonotype originates from an adult who received the AZD1222 COVID-19 vaccine. The source was peripheral blood, collected 28 days after the second AZD1222 dose. CDR3 sequence reads: CASARLQSGGTGELFF. The CDR3 nucleotides are TGTGCCAGCGCTAGGTTGCAGAGCGGGGGCACCGGGGAGCTGTTTTTT.